This T cell receptor (beta chain) came from a study of human T cells and chemical hapten exposure. Study information: In the sensitization step, 2% DPC was placed on approximately 2 cm by approximately 2 cm of upper inner arm skin.

Using its own MiXCR run on the RACE reads, TCRdb lists one record per CDR3 protein. The table has roughly 200,000 distinct CDR3 sequences, around 23% seen once; the top ten hold 2% to 2.5%. Time point indicated: patch test 3, about 24 weeks after DPC sensitization. The treatment denotes: therapeutic diphenylcyclopropenone sensitization with weekly scalp DPC. This clonotype was picked up a small number of times. The V end lost 6 bases, the J end lost 2 bases, and 25 bases lay between the germline ends. The germline CDR1 and CDR2 sequences are MDHEN and SYDVKM. The CDR3 is 18 residues long. This clonotype was obtained from a woman aged 40 to 49 with alopecia areata. Some clones in this sample may be carry-over from other donors' samples. This sample comprised whole blood, obtained in connection with sensitization to the hapten diphenylcyclopropenone (DPC). This chain connects TRBV28 to TRBJ1-1, with D possibly TRBD1 on 6 matching bases. Here the CDR3 reads CASRSKGGYSRSNTEAFF. The CDR3 DNA reads TGTGCCAGCAGGTCGAAAGGGGGTTATAGTCGGTCAAACACTGAAGCTTTCTTT.